A single sample is the source of the 21 T cell receptor beta chains below, sequenced in a study of chemoradiotherapy in HPV16-positive cancers. Method: immunoSEQ multiplex PCR; TCRdb's copy keeps in-frame clones and lacks some. The sample includes 4,500 to 5,000 clones, around 88% of them seen just once. The sample consisted of tumor tissue, taken from a patient who underwent chemoradiotherapy. The origin of the receptors is a human donor with HPV-associated anogenital cancer.

The chain employs TRBV7-2 and TRBJ2-7; TRBD2 is a possible D gene (6 bases). Germline lookup yields CDR1 SGHTA and CDR2 FQGNSA. The V end lost 5 bases, the J end lost 6 bases, and 14 bases lay between the germline ends. The CDR3 spans 13 residues. CDR3 in amino acids: CASSLRSEGEQYF. For the CDR3, the DNA is TGTGCCAGCAGCCTTCGGTCGGAGGGCGAGCAGTACTTC.

The V gene is TRBV4-1, the J gene TRBJ2-1; D gene uncertain. CDR3 size: 14 residues. V lost 4 bases, J lost 6 bases, and 13 bases lay in between. The germline V gene has CDR1 MGHRA and CDR2 YSYEKL. The DNA of the CDR3 is TGCGCCAGCAGCCCCGTAGGGAACGCCAATGAGCAGTTCTTC. This codes for CASSPVGNANEQFF.

V usage is TRBV4-2 and J usage is TRBJ1-2; D is ambiguous. Trimming cost V 0 bases and J 8 bases, with 7 bases left between them. Germline V gene data show CDR1 as LGHNA and CDR2 as YNFKEQ. The CDR3 contains 12 residues. The CDR3 coding sequence is TGTGCCAGCAGCCAAGAAGGCTTCGGCTACACCTTC. Its translation is CASSQEGFGYTF.

The CDR3 nucleotides are TGTGCCAGCAGCCAAGGGCGGGGGGGGCGTGCGAACACCGGGGAGCTGTTTTTT. Translating gives CASSQGRGGRANTGELFF. The chain combines TRBV4-2 with TRBJ2-2; 9 bases align to TRBD2. The V gene end was trimmed by 1 base and the J gene end by 0 bases; junction bases not matched to a gene: 6. CDR3 length: 18 amino acids. Germline-derived CDR1 and CDR2 are LGHNA and YNFKEQ.

This chain uses TRBV11-3 with TRBJ1-2, with a weak D call TRBD1 (5 bases). Germline V gives CDR1 SGHNT, CDR2 YENEEA. With 5 bases removed from V and 4 bases from J, the gap between germline ends came to 17 bases. The CDR3 covers 15 residues. CDR3 coding DNA: TGTGCCAGCAGCCCTCGGGACCGACCCCCCTATGGCTACACCTTC. Translating it yields CASSPRDRPPYGYTF.

J is TRBJ2-5 and V is TRBV5-6; no firm D call. CDR3 size: 13 residues. Germline loops: CDR1 SGHDT, CDR2 YYEEEE. Trimming left V 5 bases short and J 5 bases short, with 13 bases between. The CDR3 nucleotides read TGTGCCAGCAGGTGGGCCTTGCGGGAGACCCAGTACTTC. Translation: CASRWALRETQYF.

V is TRBV5-5 and J is TRBJ1-3, with D maybe TRBD1 (5 bases). V lost 3 bases to trimming and J lost 2 bases, with 12 bases between them. CDR1 is SGHKS and CDR2 is YYEKEE in the germline V gene (reference sequence). The CDR3 has 15 residues. CDR3 in amino acids: CASSYIGGAGNTIYF. CDR3 DNA: TGTGCCAGCAGCTATATTGGGGGGGCTGGAAACACCATATATTTT.

The CDR3 loop reads CASSLYEGSGANVLTF. The CDR3 DNA follows: TGTGCCAGCAGCTTATACGAAGGATCTGGGGCCAACGTCCTGACTTTC. The V gene is TRBV11-3, the J gene TRBJ2-6; the D is unclear. This CDR3 spans 16 amino acids. CDR1 and CDR2 from the germline V gene are SGHNT and YENEEA. V gave up 2 bases and J gave up 1 base, with 9 bases separating them.

In its sample, this clone was seen once. This chain joins TRBV7-2 and TRBJ1-2; 7 bases agree with TRBD1. The trim removed 5 bases at V and 0 bases at J, leaving 9 bases unmatched. Germline V gene sequence: CDR1 SGHTA, CDR2 FQGNSA. The length of the CDR3 is 16 residues. CDR3 in amino acids: CASSPDRTGTNYGYTF. CDR3 DNA: TGTGCCAGCAGCCCAGATCGGACAGGTACTAACTATGGCTACACCTTC.

The V gene is TRBV18, the J gene TRBJ2-1, with a possible D match to TRBD2 (7 bases). CDR3 length equals 16 residues. V lost 2 bases and J 3 bases, leaving 14 bases between the germline ends. Germline V lookup: CDR1 KGHSH, CDR2 LQKENI. The CDR3 nucleotides are TGTGCCAGCTCACCAGGACTAGGGGGTAACTACAATGAGCAGTTCTTC. Protein: CASSPGLGGNYNEQFF.

The J gene is TRBJ2-1, the V gene TRBV5-1, with D perhaps being TRBD1 or TRBD2 (6 bases each). V lost 0 bases, J lost 7 bases, and 23 bases lay in between. The length of the CDR3 is 18 residues. Looked up from germline, CDR1 is SGHRS and CDR2 is YFSETQ. CDR3 loop: CASSLVQGAGPTGNEQFF. The CDR3 DNA reads TGCGCCAGCAGCTTGGTACAGGGAGCGGGTCCAACGGGGAATGAGCAGTTCTTC.

This chain uses TRBV11-3 with TRBJ1-1; perhaps TRBD1 as D (6 bases). The V and J ends lost 5 bases and 4 bases respectively, with 20 bases between them. The CDR3 length is 16 residues. Germline CDR1 SGHNT, CDR2 YENEEA. The CDR3 is CASSPGGGDWRTEAFF. The DNA for the CDR3 is TGTGCCAGCAGCCCAGGAGGGGGGGATTGGCGCACTGAAGCTTTCTTT.

The chain links TRBV7-3 to TRBJ2-1; 8 positions agree with TRBD1. Per the germline V gene, CDR1 is SGHTA and CDR2 is FQGTGA. The CDR3 covers 16 residues. The J segment lost 4 bases and the V segment lost 1 base, leaving 6 bases of the junction unmatched. For the CDR3, the DNA is TGTGCCAGCAGCTTAAGGGGGGACAGGAGTTACAATGAGCAGTTCTTC. Amino acids: CASSLRGDRSYNEQFF. Variable domain in full (rest from reference TRBV7-3 and TRBJ2-1): GAGVSQTPSNKVTEKGKYVELRCDPISGHTALYWYRQSLGQGPEFLIYFQGTGAADDSGLPNDRFFAVRPEGSVSTLKIQRTERGDSAVYLCASSLRGDRSYNEQFFGPGTRLTVL.

The chain couples TRBV7-7 to TRBJ2-3; D may be TRBD2 (6 bases). CDR1 and CDR2 from the germline V gene are SSHAT and FNYEAQ (reference sequence). The CDR3 is 14 amino acids. V shed 0 bases and J shed 6 bases, with 10 bases lying between them. The CDR3 DNA reads TGTGCCAGCAGCTTAGCGGGGGGTATGGATACGCAGTATTTT. Translated: CASSLAGGMDTQYF. Supplemented by reference TRBV7-7 and TRBJ2-3, the full variable domain reads GAGVSQSPRYKVTKRGQDVTLRCDPISSHATLYWYQQALGQGPEFLTYFNYEAQPDKSGLPSDRFSAERPEGSISTLTIQRTEQRDSAMYRCASSLAGGMDTQYFGPGTRLTVL.

The chain links TRBV13 to TRBJ1-1, with D possibly being TRBD1 (6 bases). Trimming pared 4 bases from V and 0 bases from J, leaving 15 bases between. The CDR3 consists of 16 residues. Germline V gene lookup returns CDR1 PRHDT and CDR2 FYEKMQ (reference sequence). CDR3 nucleotide sequence: TGTGCCAGCAGCTCCCCAGGGGCAATCATGAACACTGAAGCTTTCTTT. Its protein product is CASSSPGAIMNTEAFF. The full variable domain, completed using reference TRBV13 and TRBJ1-1, is AAGVIQSPRHLIKEKRETATLKCYPIPRHDTVYWYQQGPGQDPQFLISFYEKMQSDKGSIPDRFSAQQFSDYHSELNMSSLELGDSALYFCASSSPGAIMNTEAFFGQGTRLTVV.

This chain joins TRBV9 and TRBJ2-5; D remains unclear. Germline CDR1 and CDR2: SGDLS and YYNGEE. The V gene lost 1 base and the J gene lost 0 bases, with 10 bases spanning the gap. CDR3 length: 15 amino acids. CDR3 sequence: CASSVSGGYQETQYF. In DNA form, the CDR3 reads TGTGCCAGCAGCGTATCCGGTGGGTACCAAGAGACCCAGTACTTC.

The chain employs TRBV6-5 and TRBJ1-2; possibly TRBD1 for D (5 bases). Trimming shortened V by 0 bases and J by 3 bases, and 14 bases separated the two germline ends. The CDR3 spans 16 residues. CDR1 MNHEY and CDR2 SVGAGI come from the germline V gene. The CDR3 loop reads CASSYSIWVRDYGYTF. The CDR3 DNA reads as TGTGCCAGCAGTTACTCGATTTGGGTCAGGGACTATGGCTACACCTTC.

The chain uses TRBV10-3 and TRBJ1-2; D is possibly TRBD1 (5 bases). Germline V gene data show CDR1 as ENHRY and CDR2 as SYGVKD. The V and J ends lost 0 bases and 6 bases respectively, with 11 bases between them. This CDR3 has 14 residues. As DNA, the CDR3 is TGTGCCATCAGTGAGTCTATCTCAGGGAATGGCTACACCTTC. It is translated as CAISESISGNGYTF.

Here the CDR3 DNA reads TGTGCCAGCAGCCCAGAGGATCGGATCTTTACCCCGGGCACCGGGGAGCTGTTTTTT. This translates into CASSPEDRIFTPGTGELFF. This sequence joins TRBV7-9 and TRBJ2-2; no definite D call. CDR1 and CDR2 (germline): SEHNR, FQNEAQ (reference sequence). The V end lost 5 bases, the J end lost 4 bases, and 26 bases lay between the germline ends. The CDR3 sequence is 19 residues long.

The rearrangement uses TRBV5-6 and TRBJ1-2; D not certain. CDR3 size: 15 residues. CDR1 is SGHDT, CDR2 YYEEEE, per germline. Trimming cost V 6 bases and J 4 bases, with 19 bases left between them. The CDR3 nucleotides read TGTGCCAGCATCATGGCCAGTCGAAAGACCTATGGCTACACCTTC. Its protein is CASIMASRKTYGYTF.

This chain connects TRBV10-2 to TRBJ2-7; 10 positions match TRBD2. Trimming removed 3 bases from V and 3 bases from J; junction bases left unmatched: 11. The germline CDR1 and CDR2 sequences are WSHSY and SAAADI. The CDR3 extends over 17 amino acids. CDR3 loop: CASSDQRGGSRGYEQYF. The CDR3 nucleotides read TGCGCCAGCAGTGATCAGCGGGGGGGCTCAAGAGGCTACGAGCAGTACTTC.